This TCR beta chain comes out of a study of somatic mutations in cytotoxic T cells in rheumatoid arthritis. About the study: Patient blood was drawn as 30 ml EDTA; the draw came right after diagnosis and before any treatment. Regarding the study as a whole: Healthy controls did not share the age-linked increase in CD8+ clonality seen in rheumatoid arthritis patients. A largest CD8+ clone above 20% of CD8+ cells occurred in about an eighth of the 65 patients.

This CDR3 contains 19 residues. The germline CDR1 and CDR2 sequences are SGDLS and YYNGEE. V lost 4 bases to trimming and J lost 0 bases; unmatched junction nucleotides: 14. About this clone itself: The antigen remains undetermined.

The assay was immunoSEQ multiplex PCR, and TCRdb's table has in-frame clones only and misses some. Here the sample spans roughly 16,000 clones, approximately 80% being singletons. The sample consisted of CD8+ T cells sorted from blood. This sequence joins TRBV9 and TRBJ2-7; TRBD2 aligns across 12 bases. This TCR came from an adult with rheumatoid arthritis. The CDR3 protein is CASSPSRTSGVLSSYEQYF. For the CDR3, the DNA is TGTGCCAGCAGCCCCTCGAGGACTAGCGGGGTCCTAAGCTCCTACGAGCAGTACTTC.